These T cell receptor beta chains were read from a single sample in a study of blood T cell repertoires in COVID-19. The method was immunoSEQ multiplex PCR; TCRdb's version includes in-frame clones alone and lacks a portion of them. In the table there are around 200,000 clones, over 75% of which are singletons. Sequencing input: peripheral blood. The receptors come from a man aged 45 to 65 who had recovered from COVID-19. Both conserved end residues are part of each CDR3. The D gene is left open where the match is weak.

V	J	D	CDR3
TRBV18	TRBJ2-3	TRBD2	CASSRGLADTDTQYF
TRBV18	TRBJ2-7	TRBD1	CASSPMDRGGEQYF
TRBV6-6	TRBJ1-2	-	CASSYSARNYGYTF
TRBV28	TRBJ1-4	-	CASSLRQVPYSRVF
TRBV27	TRBJ2-2	-	CASSLSGLEGGTGELFF
TRBV18	TRBJ1-6	-	CASSRQRAEDNSPLHF
TRBV3-1/TRBV3-2	TRBJ1-6	-	CASSQGQDNSPLHF
TRBV5-4	TRBJ1-2	TRBD1	CASSQRDRGLGYTF
TRBV7-3	TRBJ2-1	TRBD2	CASSIDTSGRYGEQFF
TRBV19	TRBJ2-4	-	CASSRQHKNIQYF
TRBV7-6	TRBJ1-5	-	CASSLTAGSNQPQHF
TRBV4-2	TRBJ1-4	-	CASSQDFEGNNEKLFF
TRBV19	TRBJ2-3	TRBD1	CASSKGLGQGSDTQYF
TRBV29-1	TRBJ1-2	-	CSVRQSAISNYGYTF
TRBV6-5	TRBJ1-1	TRBD1	CASSWTGGRTEAFF
TRBV21-1	TRBJ2-3	-	CASSKAGSGRVRGGTDTQYF
TRBV5-1	TRBJ1-1	TRBD1	CASSLGIPGTGNTEAFF
TRBV6-5	TRBJ2-5	TRBD2	CASSPLAGGQETQYF
TRBV19	TRBJ2-7	-	CASTNRDSPGPYEQYF
TRBV6-5	TRBJ2-5	-	CASSYSGAGVGETQYF
TRBV14	TRBJ2-1	TRBD2	CASSQFYLAGDFDTNEQFF
TRBV28	TRBJ2-1	-	CASSLRYEQFF
TRBV27	TRBJ1-2	TRBD1	CASSTDRGSLGYTF
TRBV28	TRBJ2-5	TRBD1	CASSRTGETQYF
TRBV4-1	TRBJ1-2	-	CASSQVDGHGPRGYTF
TRBV3-1/TRBV3-2	TRBJ1-1	-	CASSHIRGGEGEAFF
TRBV15	TRBJ2-3	TRBD1	CATSRVTGGSTDTQYF
TRBV18	TRBJ2-7	TRBD1	CASSSEPPGQKKIAYEQYF
TRBV5-1	TRBJ2-2	TRBD1	CASSPGTDSRPGELFF
TRBV14	TRBJ1-3	-	CASSLMTEFGNTIYF
TRBV7-6	TRBJ2-7	-	CASSHSQGFHEQYF
TRBV7-2	TRBJ2-7	TRBD2	CASSIGVAGSYEQYF